Reported below is one TCR beta chain. The CDR3 totals 16 residues. Germline lookup yields CDR1 SGHTA and CDR2 FQGNSA. V lost 5 bases to trimming and J lost 0 bases; unmatched junction nucleotides: 3. Produced via immunoSEQ multiplex PCR; TCRdb's table is partial and in-frame only. This table holds fewer than 700,000 clones, roughly 90% found once. This sample stems from a study of shared T cell receptors in the human thymus. This same sample was also taken into another study, of human thymus T cells.

Material for sequencing was thymocytes. The sequence was collected from a boy less than two years old with a congenital heart defect. This chain joins TRBV7-2 and TRBJ2-2, with TRBD2 matching over 10 bases. CDR3 in amino acids: CASSASGSANTGELFF. CDR3 sequence (DNA): TGTGCCAGCAGCGCTAGCGGGAGTGCGAACACCGGGGAGCTGTTTTTT.